Presented here are 26 T cell receptor beta chains from one specimen sequenced in a study of T-cell reconstitution after alpha-beta-depleted transplantation in children. A TCRbeta library incorporating unique molecular identifiers was prepared. One entry per CDR3 protein results from TCRdb running MiXCR on the PCR reads. The sample yields 280,000 or so distinct CDR3 sequences, around 10% seen once. This specimen was peripheral blood, taken 180 days after TCRalphabeta/CD19-depleted stem cell transplant. Source of these receptors: a male patient aged 2-10 years who had a stem cell transplant for chronic granulomatous disease, so the T cells may come from the graft donor.

This clonotype was found many times. V usage is TRBV10-3 and J usage is TRBJ2-3; the match to TRBD2 covers 10 bases. V lost 7 bases and J lost 1; bases outside the gene matches: 5. The germline V gene encodes CDR1 ENHRY and CDR2 SYGVKD. The CDR3 has 15 amino acids. The CDR3 is CAIMERGGGTDTQYF. CDR3 DNA: TGTGCCATCATGGAGCGGGGGGGCGGCACAGATACGCAGTATTTT.

This clonotype was counted ten times or more. The chain couples TRBV4-2 to TRBJ2-3, with TRBD2 matching over 8 bases. The trim removed 0 bases at V and 3 bases at J, leaving 8 bases unmatched. This CDR3 spans 17 amino acids. Per germline, CDR1 LGHNA and CDR2 YNFKEQ. CDR3 residues: CASSQDEREIRTDTQYF. The CDR3 region has the DNA TGTGCCAGCAGCCAAGACGAGCGGGAGATAAGGACAGATACGCAGTATTTT.

This clonotype has ten or more counts. The chain carries TRBV4-3 and TRBJ2-5; D is tentatively TRBD1 or TRBD2 (7 bases each). The length of the CDR3 is 15 residues. CDR1 LGHNA and CDR2 YSLEER come from the germline V gene. V gave up 4 bases and J gave up 3 bases, with 15 bases separating them. Written as DNA, the CDR3 is TGCGCCAGCAGCCCAAACAGGGGAGGGGAAGAGACCCAGTACTTC. Translation gives CASSPNRGGEETQYF.

This clonotype was seen many times. The chain has TRBV18 and TRBJ2-7; D is unresolved. CDR3 length: 13 amino acids. Germline V gives CDR1 KGHSH, CDR2 LQKENI. Deletions cut 3 bases from V and 3 bases from J, with 9 bases between. CDR3 nucleotide sequence: TGTGCCAGCTCACCTACCCCCCTCTACGAGCAGTACTTC. Translated, it gives CASSPTPLYEQYF.

This clonotype appeared many times. The J gene is TRBJ2-1, the V gene TRBV6-1, with 9 bases fitting TRBD2. Germline CDR1 is MNHNS and CDR2 is SASEGT. J gave up 2 bases and V 7 bases, and 6 bases lay outside the gene matches. The CDR3 is 15 amino acids. Here the CDR3 DNA reads TGTGCCAGCAAACCGGGACTAGCTACCTACAATGAGCAGTTCTTC. Amino acid sequence: CASKPGLATYNEQFF.

This clonotype was recorded at least ten times. The chain is built from TRBV19 and TRBJ1-2; weak D call: TRBD1 (5 bases). Germline CDR1 is LNHDA and CDR2 is SQIVND (reference sequence). This CDR3 spans 13 amino acids. The ends were cut back, 5 bases at V and 5 bases at J, with 12 bases in the middle. CDR3 amino acids: CASSFRDQYGYTF. The DNA of the CDR3 is TGTGCCAGTAGTTTCCGGGACCAGTATGGCTACACCTTC.

This clonotype has at least ten counts. This sequence joins TRBV7-6 and TRBJ2-3, with 7 bases that match TRBD1. The CDR3 extends over 14 amino acids. The germline gives CDR1 SGHVS, CDR2 FNYEAQ. The junction had 1 base not matched to a gene; V was cut back by 1 base and J by 3 bases. As DNA, the CDR3 is TGTGCCAGCAGCTTAGAACAGGGGACAGATACGCAGTATTTT. Its protein product is CASSLEQGTDTQYF. Together with reference TRBV7-6 and TRBJ2-3, the CDR3 gives the full variable domain: GAGVSQSPRYKVTKRGQDVALRCDPISGHVSLYWYRQALGQGPEFLTYFNYEAQQDKSGLPNDRFSAERPEGSISTLTIQRTEQRDSAMYRCASSLEQGTDTQYFGPGTRLTVL.

On this clonotype itself: This may arise from a read error, as a much more abundant clone is one base away. The rearrangement joins TRBV11-2 to TRBJ2-3; D remains ambiguous. The germline V gene has CDR1 SGHAT and CDR2 FQNNGV. The CDR3 totals 13 residues. CDR3 coding DNA: TGTGCCAGCAGCTTACAGAGAGCAGATATGCAGTATTTT. Its translation: CASSLQRADMQYF.

The chain recombines TRBV6-5 with TRBJ1-2; weak D call: TRBD1 (6 bases). V was shortened by 11 bases and J by 6 bases, with 16 bases between the two germline ends. The germline CDR1 and CDR2 sequences are MNHEY and SVGAGI. The CDR3 contains 12 residues. The CDR3, as DNA: TGTGCCTCACGAGCAGGGGCGGATGGCTACACCTTC. Translation: CASRAGADGYTF.

The table lists this clonotype with many counts. The V and J genes are TRBV28 and TRBJ2-2, with a possible D match to TRBD2 (5 bases). Germline V gene data show CDR1 as MDHEN and CDR2 as SYDVKM. The CDR3 loop spans 15 amino acids. Trimming shortened V by 4 bases and J by 2 bases, and 11 bases separated the two germline ends. This chain's CDR3 is CASSYPGTNTGELFF. CDR3 DNA sequence: TGTGCCAGCAGTTACCCGGGAACCAACACCGGGGAGCTGTTTTTT.

This clonotype has just a few counts. The DNA for the CDR3 is TGTGCCATCAGTGATGGGACTAGAATGCACAATGAGCAGTTCTTC. It codes for CAISDGTRMHNEQFF. The chain employs TRBV10-3 and TRBJ2-1; 8 bases are shared with TRBD2. In germline, CDR1 is ENHRY, CDR2 SYGVKD. V lost 3 bases, J lost 5 bases, and 6 bases stayed unmatched. This CDR3 region has 15 residues.

This clonotype showed up many times. The chain has TRBV20-1 and TRBJ1-5, with TRBD1 as a possible D gene (6 bases). V was pared by 6 bases and J by 5 bases, with 14 bases between. The CDR3 totals 13 residues. Germline-derived CDR1 and CDR2 are DFQATT and SNEGSKA (reference sequence). In DNA form, the CDR3 reads TGCAGTGCGGAACAGGGTCGGGATCAGCCCCAGCATTTT. It encodes CSAEQGRDQPQHF.

Many counts were recorded for this clonotype. The chain employs TRBV24-1 and TRBJ1-2; 11 nucleotides line up with TRBD1. CDR1 is KGHDR, CDR2 SFDVKD, per germline. The CDR3 sequence is 15 residues long. V lost 4 bases to trimming and J lost 7 bases; unmatched junction nucleotides: 7. The CDR3 coding sequence is TGTGCCACCAGTGACCCCGGACAGGGGGCGGGTGGCTACACCTTC. The encoded protein is CATSDPGQGAGGYTF.

This clonotype has a count of ten or more. The chain combines TRBV24-1 with TRBJ1-2, with D possibly being TRBD1 (5 bases). This CDR3 spans 15 amino acids. Germline loops: CDR1 KGHDR, CDR2 SFDVKD. V lost 1 base and J lost 2, with 10 bases in between. The CDR3 sequence is CATSDFRGGNYGYTF. CDR3 nucleotides: TGTGCCACCAGTGATTTTCGGGGCGGGAACTATGGCTACACCTTC.

The table lists this clonotype with many counts. The chain uses TRBV29-1 and TRBJ2-2; D unresolved. The germline gives CDR1 SQVTM, CDR2 ANQGSEA. Trimming stripped 5 bases from V and 1 base from J, with 11 bases between. CDR3 length: 14 amino acids. The CDR3 here is CSVMTRVNTGELFF. The CDR3 DNA sequence: TGCAGCGTTATGACCCGAGTGAACACCGGGGAGCTGTTTTTT.

This clonotype showed up many times. The chain employs TRBV9 and TRBJ1-6; unclear D gene. The CDR3 contains 15 residues. The germline gives CDR1 SGDLS, CDR2 YYNGEE. Trimming cost V 4 bases and J 7 bases, with 15 bases left between them. For the CDR3, the DNA is TGTGCCAGCAGCTTGACGGATTTGTCCAATTCACCCCTCCACTTT. Translated: CASSLTDLSNSPLHF.

This clonotype appeared many times. One end of the junction is discordant with germline, which a read error may explain. The rearrangement links TRBV28 to TRBJ2-7; D not certain. Germline values: CDR1 MDHEN, CDR2 SYDVKM. This CDR3 is built from 15 residues. CDR3 DNA: TGTGCCAGCAGAACCCCCGAGTCGGCCTCCTACGAGCAGCACTTC. It is translated as CASRTPESASYEQHF.

This clonotype was found many times. This sequence joins TRBV20-1 and TRBJ1-4; tentatively, D is TRBD1 (6 bases). Between the trimmed V and J ends, which lost 3 bases and 2 bases, there was a span of 13 bases. From germline, CDR1 is DFQATT and CDR2 SNEGSKA (reference sequence). The CDR3 totals 15 residues. In DNA form, the CDR3 reads TGCAGTGCTAGTCTTAGGGGGGTGACTAATGAAAAACTGTTTTTT. Residues: CSASLRGVTNEKLFF.

At least ten counts were recorded for this clonotype. The chain has TRBV7-9 and TRBJ2-7; 8 bases fit TRBD1. Per germline, CDR1 SEHNR and CDR2 FQNEAQ (reference sequence). The CDR3 has 15 residues. J was trimmed by 3 bases and V by 5 bases; bases with no gene match: 9. The CDR3 spells CASSIMDREGYEQYF. For the CDR3, the DNA is TGTGCCAGCAGCATTATGGACAGGGAAGGCTACGAGCAGTACTTC.

This clonotype was seen repeatedly, ten times or more. The V and J genes are TRBV12-3 or TRBV12-4 and TRBJ2-3; no clear D gene. CDR3 size: 14 residues. V was trimmed by 6 bases and J by 5 bases, leaving 15 bases between them. This chain's CDR3 is CASSVAAAGDTQYF. The CDR3 nucleotides are TGTGCCAGCAGCGTAGCCGCGGCTGGAGATACGCAGTATTTT.

This clonotype was detected only a few times. The CDR3 spells CASSLGTGIEQFF. The DNA of the CDR3 is TGTGCCAGCAGCTTGGGGACAGGGATTGAGCAGTTCTTC. This chain links TRBV5-4 with TRBJ2-1, with 8 bases aligning to TRBD1. From germline, CDR1 is SGHNT and CDR2 YYREEE (reference sequence). This CDR3 contains 13 residues. The V segment lost 0 bases and the J segment 9 bases; nucleotides outside the gene matches: 2.

This clonotype was found many times. V gene TRBV5-1 combines with J gene TRBJ2-1, with D possibly TRBD2 on 6 matching bases. The V gene's germline CDR1 is SGHRS and CDR2 YFSETQ. V shed 0 bases and J shed 8 bases, with 15 bases lying between them. The CDR3 loop spans 15 amino acids. CDR3 loop: CASSLDPGVSYEQFF. The CDR3 DNA sequence: TGCGCCAGCAGCTTGGATCCGGGGGTGAGCTATGAGCAGTTCTTC.

In this sample, this clonotype turned up many times. This sequence joins TRBV20-1 and TRBJ2-7; maybe TRBD2 (6 bases). V gave up 3 bases and J gave up 0 bases, with 9 bases separating them. This CDR3 spans 13 amino acids. In germline, CDR1 is DFQATT, CDR2 SNEGSKA (reference sequence). The CDR3 nucleotides read TGCAGTGCTAGCCGGGGGTACTCCTACGAGCAGTACTTC. It translates to CSASRGYSYEQYF.

This clonotype was seen ten or more times. The chain links TRBV19 to TRBJ2-3, with D unclear. Germline assignment: CDR1 LNHDA and CDR2 SQIVND (reference sequence). The CDR3 sequence is 14 residues long. Trimming left V 3 bases short and J 5 bases short, with 12 bases between. CDR3 bases: TGTGCCAGTAGTATTACGGTAGTAGGAGATACGCAGTATTTT. Translating gives CASSITVVGDTQYF.

This clonotype was found many times. The chain is built from TRBV20-1 and TRBJ2-4; tentative D call: TRBD2 (7 bases). CDR1 is DFQATT and CDR2 is SNEGSKA in the germline V gene (reference sequence). Trimming cost V 1 base and J 1 base, with 20 bases left between them. There are 18 residues in the CDR3. The CDR3 bases are TGCAGTGCTAGAGTAGCAAACCCAGGGGAGGGGGCCAAAAACATTCAGTACTTC. Protein product: CSARVANPGEGAKNIQYF.

This clonotype was observed at least ten times. The chain uses TRBV7-9 and TRBJ1-4; possible D gene TRBD1, 5 bases. V lost 5 bases, J lost 7 bases, and 11 bases lay in between. CDR3 size: 13 residues. Germline CDR1 is SEHNR and CDR2 is FQNEAQ (reference sequence). In DNA, the CDR3 is TGTGCCAGCAGCCTAGGGGCAGGTGAAAAACTGTTTTTT. Amino acids: CASSLGAGEKLFF.